This T cell receptor beta chain came from a study of spatial heterogeneity in lung cancer. Study findings and constraints: One measure, the expanded intratumoral alpha and beta TCR count, tracked tumor mutation counts.

Sample time point: sample taken at primary tumor resection. The germline V gene has CDR1 SGHRS and CDR2 YFSETQ. This CDR3 has 15 amino acids. The V end lost 1 base, the J end lost 2 bases, and 11 bases lay between the germline ends. TCRdb re-called the 5' RACE reads with MiXCR, one entry per CDR3 protein. The table includes several thousand distinct CDR3 sequences, around 30% detected once. This clonotype ranks as medium-sized. The antigen remains unidentified. The chain employs TRBV5-1 and TRBJ2-3; maybe TRBD2 (7 bases). This specimen consisted of lung tumor tissue, obtained at surgery. This TCR derives from a male donor with early-stage non-small cell lung cancer. This CDR3 is CASSLRGAPTDTQYF. The CDR3 DNA reads as TGCGCCAGCAGCTTGCGGGGGGCCCCCACAGATACGCAGTATTTT.